This T cell receptor beta chain is drawn from a study of blood T cells in healthy people across ages. General study findings and limits: Relative to aged donors, long-lived donors carried more naive CD4+ cells and displayed higher diversity. Diversity figures based on one million T cells were deemed too low.

The germline V gene encodes CDR1 SGHTA and CDR2 FQGNSA. V lost 2 bases, J lost 4 bases, and 17 bases lay in between. The CDR3 loop spans 16 amino acids. About this clonotype: The antigen remains undetermined.

Through a sample-barcoded 5' primer and a J-beta primer mix, a second PCR was run for about 6 to 11 cycles. One entry per CDR3 protein, called by TCRdb with MiXCR from the 5' RACE reads. The sample includes approximately 2,000,000 distinct CDR3 sequences, roughly two fifths of them seen just once. The receptor was derived from a human donor in good health. The sample consisted of blood. The chain couples TRBV7-2 to TRBJ1-1; D ambiguous. CDR3 sequence reads: CASSLSPVLEFTEAFF. The CDR3 DNA follows: TGTGCCAGCAGCTTATCCCCCGTTCTGGAGTTCACTGAAGCTTTCTTT.